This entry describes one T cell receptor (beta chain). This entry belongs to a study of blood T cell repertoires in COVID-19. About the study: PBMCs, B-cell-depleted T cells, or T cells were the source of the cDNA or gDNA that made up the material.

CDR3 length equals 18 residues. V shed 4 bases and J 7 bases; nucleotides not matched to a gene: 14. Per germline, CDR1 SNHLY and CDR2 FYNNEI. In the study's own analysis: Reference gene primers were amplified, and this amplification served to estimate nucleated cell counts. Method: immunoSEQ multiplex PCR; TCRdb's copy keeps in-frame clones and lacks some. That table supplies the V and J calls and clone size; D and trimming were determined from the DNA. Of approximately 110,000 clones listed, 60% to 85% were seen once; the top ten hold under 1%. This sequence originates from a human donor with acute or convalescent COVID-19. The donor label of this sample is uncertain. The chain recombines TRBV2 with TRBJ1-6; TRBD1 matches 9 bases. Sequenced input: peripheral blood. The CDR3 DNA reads TGTGCCAGCAGTGGGCTCACAGGGGGCTACTCTCTCAATTCACCCCTCCACTTT. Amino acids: CASSGLTGGYSLNSPLHF. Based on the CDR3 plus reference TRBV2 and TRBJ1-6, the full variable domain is EPEVTQTPSHQVTQMGQEVILRCVPISNHLYFYWYRQILGQKVEFLVSFYNNEISEKSEIFDDQFSVERPDGSNFTLKIRSTKLEDSAMYFCASSGLTGGYSLNSPLHFGNGTRLTVT.